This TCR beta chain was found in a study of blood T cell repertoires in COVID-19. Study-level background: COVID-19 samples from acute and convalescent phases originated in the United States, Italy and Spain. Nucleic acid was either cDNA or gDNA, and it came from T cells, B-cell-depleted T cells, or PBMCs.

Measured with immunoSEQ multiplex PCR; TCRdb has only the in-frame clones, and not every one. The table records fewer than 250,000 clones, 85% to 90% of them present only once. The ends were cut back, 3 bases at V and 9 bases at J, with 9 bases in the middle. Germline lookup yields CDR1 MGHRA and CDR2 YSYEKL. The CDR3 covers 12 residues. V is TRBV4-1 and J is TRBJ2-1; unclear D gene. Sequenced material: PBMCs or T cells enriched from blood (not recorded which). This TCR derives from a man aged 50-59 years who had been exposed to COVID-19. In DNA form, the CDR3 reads TGCGCCAGCAGCCACCTAGGTTTTGAGCAGTTCTTC. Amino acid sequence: CASSHLGFEQFF.